The clone carrying this TCR beta chain was counted a single time. V lost 0 bases and J lost 8, with 16 bases in between. The CDR3 extends over 15 amino acids. From germline, CDR1 is SNHLY and CDR2 FYNNEI. The data were taken from a study of CD8+ T cells in alopecia areata. Investigators isolated RNA and reverse transcribed it into cDNA to act as the sequencing template. Sequencing was performed with immunoSEQ multiplex PCR; in TCRdb, only in-frame clones are kept and a portion is missing. The table includes 110,000 or so clones, almost 60% detected once. The sample comprised CD8+ T cells sorted from blood. The chain is built from TRBV2 and TRBJ1-2; the D is unclear. This TCR was recovered from a human donor in good health. The CDR3 coding sequence is TGTGCCAGCAGTGAAGCGGGAGCGAACCTCCGGGGCTACACCTTC. Its protein product is CASSEAGANLRGYTF.